This paragraph reports one T cell receptor (beta chain). Its antigen is still unknown. The same CDR3 arises from other DNA sequences in this sample as well. The data were obtained in a study of cytomegalovirus exposure and HLA in healthy donors. Study-wide points: Rare TCR sequences predominated, though certain public TCRs were found in many donors. The number of N-insertions in an Asian-associated ancestry cluster was reportedly below the 666-donor mean in a later analysis. Within a later analysis, the majority of CMV-associated TCR beta chains appeared HLA-restricted. Earlier analysis looked at TCR beta V segments, and most were productive about 87% or about 30% of the time.

CDR1 and CDR2 from the germline V gene are KGHSH and LQKENI. Germline trimming cut 3 bases from V and 0 bases from J; bases unmatched to any gene: 2. The CDR3 sequence is 14 residues long. The PCR was carried out with 60 Vbeta primers and 13 Jbeta primers. Only in-frame clones appear in the TCRdb table, and some are missing; sequencing was by immunoSEQ multiplex PCR. This sample has under 200,000 clones, with approximately 78% found just once. This chain links TRBV18 with TRBJ2-7; the match to TRBD1 covers 7 bases. This clonotype was sampled from a woman aged 18 to 35 in good health and CMV-seronegative. The sample was PBMCs. CDR3 bases: TGTGCCAGCTCACCTAGGGACAGCTCCTACGAGCAGTACTTC. This translates into CASSPRDSSYEQYF.